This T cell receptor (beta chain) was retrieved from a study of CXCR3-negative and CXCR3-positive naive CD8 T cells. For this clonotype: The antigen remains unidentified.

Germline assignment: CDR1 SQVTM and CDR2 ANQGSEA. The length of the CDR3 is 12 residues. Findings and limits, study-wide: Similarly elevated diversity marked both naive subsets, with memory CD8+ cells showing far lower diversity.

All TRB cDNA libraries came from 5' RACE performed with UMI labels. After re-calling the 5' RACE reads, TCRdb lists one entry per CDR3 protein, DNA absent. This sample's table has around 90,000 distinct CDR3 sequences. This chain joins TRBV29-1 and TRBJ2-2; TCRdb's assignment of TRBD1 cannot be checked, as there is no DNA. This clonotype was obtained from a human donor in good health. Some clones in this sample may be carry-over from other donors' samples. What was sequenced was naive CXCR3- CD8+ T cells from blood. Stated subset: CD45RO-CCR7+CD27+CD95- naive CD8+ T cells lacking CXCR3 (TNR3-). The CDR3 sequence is CSVGVPTGELFF.